This T cell receptor beta chain stems from a study of graft-versus-host responses after intestinal transplantation. Whole-study context: As for transplant type, recipients had multivisceral, liver-intestinal, or isolated intestinal grafts. Every recipient underwent anti-thymocyte globulin induction, then tacrolimus and steroids for 2 to 3 years. General study points: Among recipient marrow samples, GvH clones were found; some appeared first in ileum or blood.

Clones were sequenced by immunoSEQ multiplex PCR, and TCRdb holds only the in-frame ones, with some missing. The repertoire holds about 13,000 clones, with around four fifths as singletons. Concerning this clone itself: Its antigen is not known.

V shed 0 bases, J shed 13 bases, and the junction held 6 bases outside the gene matches. The length of the CDR3 is 13 residues. CDR1 is SGHRS, CDR2 YFSETQ, per germline. Source: PBMCs, taken after intestinal transplantation. V gene TRBV5-1 combines with J gene TRBJ2-1; TRBD2 matches at 8 bases. The sequence derives from a human patient who received an intestinal transplant, so some T cells may come from the graft donor. The CDR3 coding sequence is TGCGCCAGCAGCTTGGCCGGGGGGGCCGGACAGTTCTTC. Amino acids: CASSLAGGAGQFF.